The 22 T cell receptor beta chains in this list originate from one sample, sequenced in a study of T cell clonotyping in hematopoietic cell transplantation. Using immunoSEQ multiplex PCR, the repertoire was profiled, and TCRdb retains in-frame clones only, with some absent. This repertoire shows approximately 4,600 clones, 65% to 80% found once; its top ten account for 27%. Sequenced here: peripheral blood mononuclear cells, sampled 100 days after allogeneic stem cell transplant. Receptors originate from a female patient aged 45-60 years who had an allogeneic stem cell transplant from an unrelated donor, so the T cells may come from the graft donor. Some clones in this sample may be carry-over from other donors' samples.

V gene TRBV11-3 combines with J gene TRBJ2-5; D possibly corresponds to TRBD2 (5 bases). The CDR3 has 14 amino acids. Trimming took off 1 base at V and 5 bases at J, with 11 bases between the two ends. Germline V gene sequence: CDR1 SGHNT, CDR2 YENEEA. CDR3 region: CASSLVRGSETQYF. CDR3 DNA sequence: TGTGCCAGCAGCTTAGTTCGGGGATCGGAGACCCAGTACTTC.

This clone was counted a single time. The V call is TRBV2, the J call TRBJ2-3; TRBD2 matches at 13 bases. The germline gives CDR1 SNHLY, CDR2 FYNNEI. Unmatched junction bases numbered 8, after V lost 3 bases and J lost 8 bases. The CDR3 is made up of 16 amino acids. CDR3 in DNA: TGTGCCAGCAGTGAGTGGACTAGCGGGGGTCGGGGTACGCAGTATTTT. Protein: CASSEWTSGGRGTQYF.

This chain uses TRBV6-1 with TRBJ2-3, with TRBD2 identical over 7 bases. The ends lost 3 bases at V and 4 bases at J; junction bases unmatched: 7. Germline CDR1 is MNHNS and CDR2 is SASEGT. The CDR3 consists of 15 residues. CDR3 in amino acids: CASSDLAASSDTQYF. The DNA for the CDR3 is TGTGCCAGCAGTGACCTAGCGGCGTCCTCAGATACGCAGTATTTT.

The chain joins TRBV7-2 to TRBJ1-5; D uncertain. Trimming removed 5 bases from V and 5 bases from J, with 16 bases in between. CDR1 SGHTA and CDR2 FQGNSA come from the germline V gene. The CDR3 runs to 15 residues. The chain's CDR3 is CASSRNPGSHQPQHF. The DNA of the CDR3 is TGTGCCAGCAGCCGGAATCCGGGGAGCCATCAGCCCCAGCATTTT.

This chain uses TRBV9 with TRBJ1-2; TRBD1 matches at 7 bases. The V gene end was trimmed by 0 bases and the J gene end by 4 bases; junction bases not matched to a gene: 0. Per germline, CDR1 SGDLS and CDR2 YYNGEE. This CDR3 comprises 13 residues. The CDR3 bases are TGTGCCAGCAGCGTAGCAGGGGGCTATGGCTACACCTTC. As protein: CASSVAGGYGYTF. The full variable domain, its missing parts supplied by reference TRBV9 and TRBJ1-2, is DSGVTQTPKHLITATGQRVTLRCSPRSGDLSVYWYQQSLDQGLQFLIQYYNGEERAKGNILERFSAQQFPDLHSELNLSSLELGDSALYFCASSVAGGYGYTFGSGTRLTVV.

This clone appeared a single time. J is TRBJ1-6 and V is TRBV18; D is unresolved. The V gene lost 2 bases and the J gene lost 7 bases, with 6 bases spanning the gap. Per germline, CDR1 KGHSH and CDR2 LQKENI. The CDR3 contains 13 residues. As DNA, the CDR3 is TGTGCCAGCTCACCAGGGCAGAATTCACCCCTCCACTTT. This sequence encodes CASSPGQNSPLHF.

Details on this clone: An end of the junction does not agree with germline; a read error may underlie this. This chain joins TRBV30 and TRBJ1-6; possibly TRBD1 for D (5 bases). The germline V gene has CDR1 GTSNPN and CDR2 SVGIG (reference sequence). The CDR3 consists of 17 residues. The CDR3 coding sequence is TGTGCCTGGAGTGTACAAGTTCCGACAGTCCTCAATTCACCTCTCCACTTT. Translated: CAWSVQVPTVLNSPLHF.

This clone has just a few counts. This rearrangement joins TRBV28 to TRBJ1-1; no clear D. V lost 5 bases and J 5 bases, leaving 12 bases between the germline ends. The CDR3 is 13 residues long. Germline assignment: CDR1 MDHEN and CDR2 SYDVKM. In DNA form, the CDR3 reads TGTGCCAGCAGTAGCGCGGGCAGAACTGAAGCTTTCTTT. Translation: CASSSAGRTEAFF.

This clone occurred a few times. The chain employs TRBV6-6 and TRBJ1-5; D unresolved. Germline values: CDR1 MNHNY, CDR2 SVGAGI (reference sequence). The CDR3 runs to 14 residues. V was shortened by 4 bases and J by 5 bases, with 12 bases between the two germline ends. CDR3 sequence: CASSSTAGHQPQHF. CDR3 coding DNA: TGTGCCAGCAGTTCGACTGCCGGGCATCAGCCCCAGCATTTT.

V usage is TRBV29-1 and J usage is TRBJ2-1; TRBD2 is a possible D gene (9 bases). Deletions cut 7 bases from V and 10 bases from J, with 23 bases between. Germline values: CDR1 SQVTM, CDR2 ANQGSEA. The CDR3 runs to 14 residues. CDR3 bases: TGCAGCGCCCAGGGGGCTAGCGGGGTTGGAGAGCAGTTCTTC. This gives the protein CSAQGASGVGEQFF.

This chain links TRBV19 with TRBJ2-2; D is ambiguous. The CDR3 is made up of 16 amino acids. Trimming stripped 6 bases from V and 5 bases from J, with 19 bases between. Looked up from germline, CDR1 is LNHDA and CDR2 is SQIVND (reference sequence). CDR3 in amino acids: CASRDPWVLSTGELFF. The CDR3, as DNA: TGTGCCAGTAGAGATCCCTGGGTCCTGTCTACCGGGGAGCTGTTTTTT.

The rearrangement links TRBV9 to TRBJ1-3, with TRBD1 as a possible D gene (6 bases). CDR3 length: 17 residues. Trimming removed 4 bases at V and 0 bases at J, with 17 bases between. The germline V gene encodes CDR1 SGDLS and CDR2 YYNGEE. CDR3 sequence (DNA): TGTGCCAGCAGCAATAGTCTACAGGGCCACTCTGGAAACACCATATATTTT. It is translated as CASSNSLQGHSGNTIYF.

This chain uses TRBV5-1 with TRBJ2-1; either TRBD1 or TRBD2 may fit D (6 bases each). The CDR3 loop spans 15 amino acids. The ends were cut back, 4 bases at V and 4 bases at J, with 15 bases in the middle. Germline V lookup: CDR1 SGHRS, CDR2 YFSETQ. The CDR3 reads CASSDRERGYNEQFF. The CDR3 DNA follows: TGCGCCAGCAGCGATCGGGAGAGGGGGTACAATGAGCAGTTCTTC.

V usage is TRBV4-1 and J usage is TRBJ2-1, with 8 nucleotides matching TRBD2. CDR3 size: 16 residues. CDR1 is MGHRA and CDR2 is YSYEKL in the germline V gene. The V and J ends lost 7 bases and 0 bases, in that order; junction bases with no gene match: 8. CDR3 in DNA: TGCGCCAGCATGCCCACGGGGGGGGGCTCCTACAATGAGCAGTTCTTC. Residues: CASMPTGGGSYNEQFF.

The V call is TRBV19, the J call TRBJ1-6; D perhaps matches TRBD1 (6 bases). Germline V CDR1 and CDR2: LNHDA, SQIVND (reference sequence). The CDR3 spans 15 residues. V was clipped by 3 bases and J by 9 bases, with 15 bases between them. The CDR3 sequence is CASSINGRGRSPLHF. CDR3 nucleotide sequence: TGTGCCAGTAGTATTAATGGCAGGGGTCGTTCACCCCTCCACTTT.

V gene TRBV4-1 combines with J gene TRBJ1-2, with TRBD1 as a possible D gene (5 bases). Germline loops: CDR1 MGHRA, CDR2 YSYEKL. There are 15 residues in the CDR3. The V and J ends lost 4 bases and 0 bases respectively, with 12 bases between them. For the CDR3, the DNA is TGCGCCAGCAGCCGACCCTCAGGGACTAACTATGGCTACACCTTC. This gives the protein CASSRPSGTNYGYTF.

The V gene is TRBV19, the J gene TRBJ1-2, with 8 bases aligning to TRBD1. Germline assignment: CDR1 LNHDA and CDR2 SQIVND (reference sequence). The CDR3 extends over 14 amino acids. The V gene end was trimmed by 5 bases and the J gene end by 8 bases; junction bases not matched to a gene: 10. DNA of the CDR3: TGTGCCAGTAGTCCTCGACAGGGGACGAGGGGCTACACCTTC. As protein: CASSPRQGTRGYTF.

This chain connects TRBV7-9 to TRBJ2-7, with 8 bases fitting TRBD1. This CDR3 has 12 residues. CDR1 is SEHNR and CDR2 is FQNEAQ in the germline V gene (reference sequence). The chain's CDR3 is CGSGTGGYEQYF. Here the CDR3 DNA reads TGTGGAAGCGGCACAGGGGGTTACGAGCAGTACTTC.

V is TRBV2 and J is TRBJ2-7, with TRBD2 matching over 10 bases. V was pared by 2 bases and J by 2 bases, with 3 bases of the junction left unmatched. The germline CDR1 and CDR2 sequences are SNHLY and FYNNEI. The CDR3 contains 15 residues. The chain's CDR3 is CASSEKAGGPYEQYF. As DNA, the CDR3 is TGTGCCAGCAGTGAAAAAGCGGGGGGGCCCTACGAGCAGTACTTC.

The CDR3 here is CASSLASGGVKETQYF. The DNA of the CDR3 is TGTGCCAGCAGTTTAGCTAGCGGGGGGGTGAAAGAGACCCAGTACTTC. The chain employs TRBV27 and TRBJ2-5; 12 bases are shared with TRBD2. This CDR3 comprises 16 residues. Trimming at V came to 2 bases and at J to 3 bases, leaving 4 bases not matched to a gene. Germline loops: CDR1 MNHEY, CDR2 SMNVEV (reference sequence).

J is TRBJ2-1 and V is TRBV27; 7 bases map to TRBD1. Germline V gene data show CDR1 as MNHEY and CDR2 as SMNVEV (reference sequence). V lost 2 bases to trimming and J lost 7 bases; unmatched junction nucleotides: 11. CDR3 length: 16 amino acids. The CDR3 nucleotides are TGTGCCAGCAGTTTACGGACAGGAGGCGGGTTTAATGAGCAGTTCTTC. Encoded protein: CASSLRTGGGFNEQFF.

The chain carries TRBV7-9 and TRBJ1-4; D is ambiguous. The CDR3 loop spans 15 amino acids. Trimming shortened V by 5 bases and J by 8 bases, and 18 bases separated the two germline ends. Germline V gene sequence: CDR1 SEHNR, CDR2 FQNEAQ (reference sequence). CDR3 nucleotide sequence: TGTGCCAGCAGCCCCCCAGGTGAGAGACGAGAAAAACTGTTTTTT. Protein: CASSPPGERREKLFF.